The 8 T cell receptor beta chains in this list originate from one sample, sequenced in a study of graft-versus-host responses after intestinal transplantation. Profiled with immunoSEQ multiplex PCR; TCRdb holds only in-frame clones, not every one. The sample lists around 110,000 clones, 90% seen once, with about 0.18% in the top ten. No antigen is known for these receptors. The sample was unstimulated CD4+ T cells sorted from spleen or lymph node cells, taken before intestinal transplant. Receptors were obtained from a human donor who received an intestinal transplant.

V usage is TRBV7-2 and J usage is TRBJ2-3, with D maybe TRBD2 (6 bases). The CDR3 length is 15 residues. Trimming removed 6 bases from V and 0 bases from J, with 13 bases in between. Germline V lookup: CDR1 SGHTA, CDR2 FQGNSA. The CDR3 sequence is CASSLRGPSTDTQYF. The CDR3 region has the DNA TGTGCCAGCAGTCTGCGGGGACCAAGCACAGATACGCAGTATTTT.

V and J are TRBV10-2 and TRBJ2-5; 9 nucleotides line up with TRBD2. The length of the CDR3 is 15 residues. Germline assignment: CDR1 WSHSY and CDR2 SAAADI. Losses at the gene ends were 6 bases for V and 2 bases for J; bases not matched to a gene: 7. The CDR3 DNA sequence: TGCGCCAGCAGGGAGCGGGAGGCGGCACAAGAGACCCAGTACTTC. Translating gives CASREREAAQETQYF.

The chain employs TRBV7-9 and TRBJ1-2, with TRBD1 as a possible D gene (6 bases). The CDR3 has 15 residues. Trimming pared 5 bases from V and 0 bases from J, leaving 13 bases between. Germline V CDR1 and CDR2: SEHNR, FQNEAQ (reference sequence). The DNA of the CDR3 is TGTGCCAGCAGCGTATATGGACAGTCTAACTATGGCTACACCTTC. It specifies CASSVYGQSNYGYTF.

CDR3 sequence reads: CASAQGQSYNEQFF. DNA of the CDR3: TGTGCCAGTGCTCAGGGACAATCCTACAATGAGCAGTTCTTC. The chain employs TRBV2 and TRBJ2-1; a weak D match, TRBD1 (6 bases). The CDR3 is 14 amino acids. Germline-derived CDR1 and CDR2 are SNHLY and FYNNEI. The V and J ends lost 9 bases and 1 base respectively, with 13 bases between them.

This sequence joins TRBV4-1 and TRBJ2-1; D possibly corresponds to TRBD2 (5 bases). The CDR3 extends over 12 amino acids. Trimming stripped 3 bases from V and 10 bases from J, with 10 bases between. From germline, CDR1 is MGHRA and CDR2 YSYEKL. The CDR3 DNA follows: TGCGCCAGCAGCCACGTCCCGGGAGAGCAGTTCTTC. Protein product: CASSHVPGEQFF.

V is TRBV5-1 and J is TRBJ1-2; 8 bases fit TRBD1. The V gene's germline CDR1 is SGHRS and CDR2 YFSETQ. V shed 0 bases, J shed 5 bases, and the junction held 6 bases outside the gene matches. This CDR3 is 15 amino acids long. The CDR3 reads CASSLGAGGDYGYTF. Written as DNA, the CDR3 is TGCGCCAGCAGCTTGGGGGCAGGGGGCGATTATGGCTACACCTTC.

This clone was observed once. The chain couples TRBV5-6 to TRBJ2-7, with D perhaps TRBD2 (5 bases). V was shortened by 4 bases and J by 3 bases, with 17 bases between the two germline ends. The length of the CDR3 is 15 residues. CDR1 is SGHDT and CDR2 is YYEEEE in the germline V gene. The CDR3 DNA reads as TGTGCCAGCAGCCAAAGGCCGGGGATCTACTACGAGCAGTACTTC. Protein product: CASSQRPGIYYEQYF. Combining the CDR3 with reference TRBV5-6 and TRBJ2-7 gives the whole variable domain DAGVTQSPTHLIKTRGQQVTLRCSPKSGHDTVSWYQQALGQGPQFIFQYYEEEERQRGNFPDRFSGHQFPNYSSELNVNALLLGDSALYLCASSQRPGIYYEQYFGPGTRLTVT.

CDR3 residues: CASSEWGGNSYEQYF. The CDR3, as DNA: TGTGCCAGCAGTGAGTGGGGGGGGAACTCCTACGAGCAGTACTTC. The V call is TRBV2, the J call TRBJ2-7; the match to TRBD2 covers 7 bases. Trimming at V came to 3 bases and at J to 0 bases, leaving 5 bases not matched to a gene. The CDR3 totals 15 residues. Germline V gene sequence: CDR1 SNHLY, CDR2 FYNNEI.